The T cell receptor (beta chain) described here comes from a study of cytomegalovirus exposure and HLA in healthy donors. This CDR3 is built from 15 residues. The germline gives CDR1 SEHNR, CDR2 FQNEAQ (reference sequence). Germline trimming cut 4 bases from V and 3 bases from J; bases unmatched to any gene: 7. Comments on this clone: Its antigen is not known.

The study ran its PCR with 60 Vbeta and 13 Jbeta primers. Measured with immunoSEQ multiplex PCR; TCRdb has only the in-frame clones, and not every one. The sample records fewer than 150,000 clones, about 80% being singletons. General observations from the study: Relative to equally common others, HLA-associated TCR beta chains showed greater clonal expansion in a later analysis.

This TCR was sampled from a man aged 40-50 years in good health and CMV-seropositive. Input material: PBMCs. The chain is built from TRBV7-9 and TRBJ1-1; 8 nucleotides match TRBD1. CDR3 amino acids: CASSWQGAGDTEAFF. Here the CDR3 DNA reads TGTGCCAGCAGCTGGCAGGGGGCGGGGGACACTGAAGCTTTCTTT.